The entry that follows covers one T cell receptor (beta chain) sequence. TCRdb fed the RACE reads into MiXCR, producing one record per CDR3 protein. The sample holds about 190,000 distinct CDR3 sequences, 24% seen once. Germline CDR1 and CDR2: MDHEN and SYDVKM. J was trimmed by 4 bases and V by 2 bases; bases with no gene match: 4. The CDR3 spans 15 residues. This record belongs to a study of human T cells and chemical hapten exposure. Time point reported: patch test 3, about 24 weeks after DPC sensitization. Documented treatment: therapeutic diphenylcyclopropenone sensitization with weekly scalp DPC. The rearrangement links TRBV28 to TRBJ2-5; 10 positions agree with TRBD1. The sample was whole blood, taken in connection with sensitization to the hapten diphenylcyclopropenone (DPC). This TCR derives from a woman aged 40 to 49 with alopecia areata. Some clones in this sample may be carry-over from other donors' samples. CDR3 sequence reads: CASSLPDRGRETQYF. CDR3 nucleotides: TGTGCCAGCAGTTTACCCGACAGGGGGCGAGAGACCCAGTACTTC.